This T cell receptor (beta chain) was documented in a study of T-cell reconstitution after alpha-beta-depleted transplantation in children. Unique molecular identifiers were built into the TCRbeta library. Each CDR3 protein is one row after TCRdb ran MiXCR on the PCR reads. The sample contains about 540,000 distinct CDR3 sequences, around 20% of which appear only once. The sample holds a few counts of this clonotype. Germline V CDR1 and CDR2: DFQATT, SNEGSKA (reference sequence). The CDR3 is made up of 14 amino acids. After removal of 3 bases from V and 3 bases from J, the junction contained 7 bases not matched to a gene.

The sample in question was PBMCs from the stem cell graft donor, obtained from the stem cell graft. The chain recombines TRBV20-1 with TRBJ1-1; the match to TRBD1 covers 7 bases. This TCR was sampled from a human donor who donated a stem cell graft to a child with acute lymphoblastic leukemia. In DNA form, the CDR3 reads TGCAGTGCTAGGAGGAGGGGGCTGGACACTGAAGCTTTCTTT. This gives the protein CSARRRGLDTEAFF.